A single sample is the source of the 12 T cell receptor beta chains below, sequenced in a study of CD8 T cells in ankylosing spondylitis. TCRdb re-derived calls from the 5' RACE reads in MiXCR, one entry per CDR3 protein. The table lists roughly 350,000 distinct CDR3 sequences, less than 9.5% of them singletons. General study points: Ankylosing spondylitis blood appeared to carry a characteristic TCR beta motif of roughly eight highly homologous variants.

The antigens these receptors bind are not known. Source material: blood, either unsorted or a sorted T cell fraction (not recorded which). The receptors were sampled from a male donor with ankylosing spondylitis.

This clonotype was found many times. The chain recombines TRBV29-1 with TRBJ1-2; D gene ambiguous. This CDR3 contains 11 residues. Trimming pared 0 bases from V and 8 bases from J, leaving 7 bases between. Germline-derived CDR1 and CDR2 are SQVTM and ANQGSEA. This CDR3 reads CSVEEGNGYTF. The CDR3 region has the DNA TGCAGCGTTGAAGAGGGTAACGGCTACACCTTC. The entire variable domain, with the rest obtained from reference TRBV29-1 and TRBJ1-2, is as follows: SAVISQKPSRDICQRGTSLTIQCQVDSQVTMMFWYRQQPGQSLTLIATANQGSEATYESGFVIDKFPISRPNLTFSTLTVSNMSPEDSSIYLCSVEEGNGYTFGSGTRLTVV.

This chain uses TRBV7-9 with TRBJ1-1; D ambiguous. Trimming took off 5 bases at V and 0 bases at J, with 10 bases between the two ends. The CDR3 has 14 amino acids. The germline CDR1 and CDR2 sequences are SEHNR and FQNEAQ (reference sequence). CDR3 residues: CASSPAVVNTEAFF. For the CDR3, the DNA is TGTGCCAGCAGCCCCGCGGTAGTGAACACTGAAGCTTTCTTT.

V and J are TRBV7-2 and TRBJ2-7; D uncertain. This CDR3 is built from 12 residues. Germline V lookup: CDR1 SGHTA, CDR2 FQGNSA. V lost 1 base to trimming and J lost 11 bases, with 12 bases between them. The CDR3 nucleotides read TGTGCCAGCAGCTTAGTTCCGCCGGTGGAGTACTTC. Amino acids: CASSLVPPVEYF.

This clonotype appeared many times. V and J are TRBV3-1 and TRBJ2-2; TRBD2 is a possible D gene (7 bases). V was cut by 2 bases and J by 5 bases, with 18 bases left in between. This CDR3 contains 17 residues. In germline, CDR1 is LGHDT, CDR2 YNNKEL (reference sequence). The CDR3 bases are TGTGCCAGCAGCCAAACCACCGGGGGGCGCAGGACCGGGGAGCTGTTTTTT. Protein: CASSQTTGGRRTGELFF.

This clonotype was detected only a few times. The chain joins TRBV12-3 or TRBV12-4 to TRBJ1-1, with TRBD1 matching over 8 bases. This CDR3 has 15 residues. Trimming cost V 5 bases and J 3 bases; bases outside gene matches: 8. CDR3 DNA: TGTGCCAGCAGTCTTGCCCAGGGGGCGCACACTGAAGCTTTCTTT. This codes for CASSLAQGAHTEAFF.

This clonotype was picked up a small number of times. CDR3 protein: CASGRISYEQYF. The CDR3 region has the DNA TGTGCCAGCGGTCGGATATCTTACGAGCAGTACTTC. The chain couples TRBV11-1 to TRBJ2-7, with D unresolved. CDR3 size: 12 residues. The V and J ends lost 8 bases and 4 bases respectively, with 12 bases between them. CDR1 is SGHAT and CDR2 is FQDESV in the germline V gene (reference sequence).

This clonotype was recorded many times. The gene calls are TRBV7-8 and TRBJ1-2, with TRBD1 identical over 8 bases. The CDR3 contains 14 residues. V was pared by 5 bases and J by 0 bases, with 2 bases of the junction left unmatched. Germline V gives CDR1 SGHVS, CDR2 FQNEAQ. CDR3 DNA: TGTGCCAGCAGCCGGGACAGGACTAACTATGGCTACACCTTC. Protein product: CASSRDRTNYGYTF.

The V gene is TRBV11-2, the J gene TRBJ2-3; TRBD1 aligns across 11 bases. The CDR3 covers 16 residues. The germline V gene encodes CDR1 SGHAT and CDR2 FQNNGV. Trimming removed 5 bases from V and 2 bases from J; junction bases left unmatched: 6. The CDR3 DNA reads as TGTGCCAGCAGCCCAGTGGGACAGGGGGTCACAGATACGCAGTATTTT. Translation gives CASSPVGQGVTDTQYF.

The rearrangement links TRBV3-1 to TRBJ1-2; D gene unclear. V dropped 1 base and J dropped 4 bases, with 4 bases sitting between them. The CDR3 sequence is 12 residues long. CDR1 is LGHDT, CDR2 YNNKEL, per germline (reference sequence). The CDR3 DNA reads as TGTGCCAGCAGCCAAGTCACCTATGGCTACACCTTC. It codes for CASSQVTYGYTF.

This clonotype was seen only a few times. The CDR3 sequence is CASSSGLASTPNEQFF. CDR3 nucleotides: TGCGCCAGCAGCTCCGGACTAGCGAGTACCCCAAATGAGCAGTTCTTC. V is TRBV5-1 and J is TRBJ2-1; TRBD2 aligns across 9 bases. This CDR3 region has 16 residues. V shed 3 bases, J shed 7 bases, and the junction held 11 bases outside the gene matches. From germline, CDR1 is SGHRS and CDR2 YFSETQ.

The chain combines TRBV7-8 with TRBJ2-7, with D tentatively TRBD2 (6 bases). The ends were cut back, 2 bases at V and 2 bases at J, with 16 bases in the middle. Germline V gene sequence: CDR1 SGHVS, CDR2 FQNEAQ. CDR3 length: 16 residues. This CDR3 reads CASSLRGVTPTYEQYF. In nucleotides, the CDR3 is TGTGCCAGCAGCTTACGCGGGGTGACCCCCACCTACGAGCAGTACTTC.

This clonotype was recorded many times. This sequence joins TRBV14 and TRBJ1-2; D call uncertain. This CDR3 is built from 14 residues. The ends were cut back, 1 base at V and 5 bases at J, with 11 bases in the middle. Germline values: CDR1 SGHDN, CDR2 FVKESK. The CDR3 DNA is TGTGCCAGCAGCCAAGCTTCTTCTGCGTATGGCTACACCTTC. Translating gives CASSQASSAYGYTF. Based on the CDR3 plus reference TRBV14 and TRBJ1-2, the full variable domain is EAGVTQFPSHSVIEKGQTVTLRCDPISGHDNLYWYRRVMGKEIKFLLHFVKESKQDESGMPNNRFLAERTGGTYSTLKVQPAELEDSGVYFCASSQASSAYGYTFGSGTRLTVV.